The entry below gives a single TCR beta chain sequence along with its context. Its target is unknown. The sample is drawn from a study of OX40 agonist ivuxolimab in advanced cancers. Study summary: Patients undergoing dose escalation presented with hepatocellular carcinoma, melanoma, renal cell or head and neck cancer.

Produced via immunoSEQ multiplex PCR; TCRdb's table is partial and in-frame only. The sample yields over 80,000 clones, roughly nine tenths seen once. V was shortened by 4 bases and J by 15 bases, with 22 bases between the two germline ends. The CDR3 extends over 14 amino acids. Germline-derived CDR1 and CDR2 are MNHNS and SASEGT. General study results and limits: Clonal expansion by week 6 occurred in CD4+ and CD8+ blood T cells (at 0.1 to 3.0 mg/kg). What antigens the expanded peripheral T cells recognized was never established.

J is TRBJ2-1 and V is TRBV6-1; D may be TRBD2 (7 bases). This sequence originates from an adult with an advanced solid tumor such as melanoma, head and neck, liver or kidney cancer. The material sequenced was CD4+ or CD8+ T cells sorted from blood, taken in a trial of the OX40 agonist ivuxolimab. As DNA, the CDR3 is TGTGCCAGCAGTGGGCTAGTGTCTCGGGGAGGGGGGTTCTTC. Protein: CASSGLVSRGGGFF.